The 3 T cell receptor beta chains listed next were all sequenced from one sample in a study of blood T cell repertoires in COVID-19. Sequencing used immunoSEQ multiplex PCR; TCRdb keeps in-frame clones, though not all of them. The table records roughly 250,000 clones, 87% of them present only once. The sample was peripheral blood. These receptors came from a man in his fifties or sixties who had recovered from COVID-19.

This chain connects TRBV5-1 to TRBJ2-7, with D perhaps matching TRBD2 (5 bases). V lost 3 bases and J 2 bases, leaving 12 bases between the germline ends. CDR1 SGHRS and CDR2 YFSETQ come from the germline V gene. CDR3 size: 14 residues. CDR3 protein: CASSWAAGPYEQYF. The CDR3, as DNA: TGCGCCAGCAGCTGGGCCGCGGGCCCCTACGAGCAGTACTTC.

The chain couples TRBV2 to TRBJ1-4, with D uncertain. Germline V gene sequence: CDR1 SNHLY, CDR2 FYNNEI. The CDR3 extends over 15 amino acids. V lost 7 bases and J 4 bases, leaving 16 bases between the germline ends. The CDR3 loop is CASKRAGIINEKLFF. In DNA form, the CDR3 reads TGTGCCAGCAAGAGGGCGGGGATCATTAATGAAAAACTGTTTTTT.

DNA of the CDR3: TGCGCCAGCAGCCTCAATATGGGACAGGGGGTAGATGAGCAGTTCTTC. Protein sequence: CASSLNMGQGVDEQFF. The chain employs TRBV5-1 and TRBJ2-1; 11 bases line up with TRBD1. V gave up 4 bases and J gave up 8 bases; unmatched junction bases: 11. The CDR3 is made up of 16 amino acids. Germline V gives CDR1 SGHRS, CDR2 YFSETQ.